This T cell receptor (beta chain) comes out of a study of OX40 agonist ivuxolimab in advanced cancers. Libraries were prepared by immunoSEQ multiplex PCR; TCRdb keeps only in-frame clonotypes and omits some of them. The sample yields some 80,000 clones, over 85% seen once. V shed 2 bases and J 6 bases; nucleotides not matched to a gene: 3. The CDR3 runs 14 residues. From germline, CDR1 is ENHRY and CDR2 SYGVKD. This rearrangement joins TRBV10-3 to TRBJ2-7, with TRBD2 matching over 11 bases. Here the sequenced sample was CD4+ or CD8+ T cells sorted from blood, taken in a trial of the OX40 agonist ivuxolimab. The clonotype was recovered from an adult with an advanced solid tumor such as melanoma, head and neck, liver or kidney cancer. The CDR3 sequence is CAISETSGRFEQYF. The DNA of the CDR3 is TGTGCCATCAGTGAGACTAGCGGGAGATTCGAGCAGTACTTC.